Many counts were recorded for the clone carrying this TCR beta chain. Its antigen is unknown. TCRdb called the reads again in MiXCR, with one record for every CDR3 protein. The sample has roughly 34,000 distinct CDR3 sequences; less than 60% are singletons. The trim removed 6 bases at V and 2 bases at J, leaving 6 bases unmatched. This CDR3 has 14 residues. Germline V gives CDR1 MDHEN, CDR2 SYDVKM. The data were obtained in a study of T cell repertoires in cytomegalovirus infection. The rearrangement joins TRBV28 to TRBJ2-7, with 8 bases that match TRBD1. This TCR was sampled from a human donor in good health (CMV status not recorded). Some clones in this sample may be carry-over from other donors' samples. This specimen was CD8+ T cells from cultured PBMCs, taken from culture after CMV antigen stimulation. CDR3 DNA sequence: TGTGCCAGCAGAACCGGGACAGGAACCTACGAGCAGTACTTC. Amino acid sequence: CASRTGTGTYEQYF.